These 28 T cell receptor beta chains were sequenced from one sample in a study of post-analysis software for immune sequencing data. Regarding the study as a whole: Controls had lower frequencies than patients of four or five TRBV segments, which included TRBV5-6, TRBV5-1 and TRBV20-1.

These receptors have no identified antigens. Unique molecular identifiers were built into the TCR beta cDNA libraries. MiXCR was run by TCRdb on the PCR reads, yielding one entry per CDR3 protein. The table records about 150,000 distinct CDR3 sequences, around 28% of them present only once. The sequenced material came from blood. The source of these receptors is a girl aged 10-17 years with multiple sclerosis.

A few counts support this clonotype. The chain joins TRBV3-1 to TRBJ2-3; D gene uncertain. CDR3 size: 14 residues. Per the germline V gene, CDR1 is LGHDT and CDR2 is YNNKEL (reference sequence). With 3 bases removed from V and 1 base from J, the gap between germline ends came to 8 bases. The chain's CDR3 is CASSHGGRTDTQYF. In DNA, the CDR3 is TGTGCCAGCAGCCATGGCGGTCGCACAGATACGCAGTATTTT.

This clonotype was counted between two and nine times. The V call is TRBV14, the J call TRBJ1-4, with D perhaps matching TRBD1 (5 bases). The V end was cut by 4 bases, the J end by 8 bases, with 11 bases between. Germline V gene sequence: CDR1 SGHDN, CDR2 FVKESK. The CDR3 has 13 amino acids. CDR3 protein: CASSLGLGEKLFF. The DNA for the CDR3 is TGTGCCAGCAGCCTGGGACTGGGGGAAAAACTGTTTTTT.

This clonotype was observed a handful of times. This rearrangement joins TRBV20-1 to TRBJ1-3; D remains ambiguous. Per germline, CDR1 DFQATT and CDR2 SNEGSKA (reference sequence). Between the trimmed V and J ends, which lost 3 bases and 4 bases, there was a span of 13 bases. CDR3 length equals 14 residues. The DNA of the CDR3 is TGCAGTGCTAGTCCCACCTCGGGGGGAAACACCATATATTTT. This sequence encodes CSASPTSGGNTIYF.

The chain recombines TRBV9 with TRBJ1-1; 9 nucleotides agree with TRBD1. V dropped 2 bases and J dropped 7; count of bases not matched to a gene: 9. The CDR3 is 15 residues long. Germline V gene sequence: CDR1 SGDLS, CDR2 YYNGEE. The CDR3 region has the DNA TGTGCCAGCAGCGTCAACCCGGGACAGGGAAATGAAGCTTTCTTT. Translation gives CASSVNPGQGNEAFF. The variable domain in full, completed from reference TRBV9 and TRBJ1-1, reads DSGVTQTPKHLITATGQRVTLRCSPRSGDLSVYWYQQSLDQGLQFLIQYYNGEERAKGNILERFSAQQFPDLHSELNLSSLELGDSALYFCASSVNPGQGNEAFFGQGTRLTVV.

J is TRBJ1-4 and V is TRBV27; D might be TRBD1 (5 bases). In germline, CDR1 is MNHEY, CDR2 SMNVEV (reference sequence). V was shortened by 6 bases and J by 8 bases, with 16 bases between the two germline ends. CDR3 size: 14 residues. CDR3 protein: CASSRGTVPEKLFF. CDR3 bases: TGTGCCAGCAGCCGGGGGACGGTTCCAGAAAAACTGTTTTTT. Full variable domain (remainder filled in from reference TRBV27 and TRBJ1-4): EAQVTQNPRYLITVTGKKLTVTCSQNMNHEYMSWYRQDPGLGLRQIYYSMNVEVTDKGDVPEGYKVSRKEKRNFPLILESPSPNQTSLYFCASSRGTVPEKLFFGSGTQLSVL.

This clonotype was recorded many times. The V and J genes are TRBV12-3 or TRBV12-4 and TRBJ2-1, with 9 bases aligning to TRBD1. The CDR3 runs to 15 residues. Trimming at V came to 5 bases and at J to 8 bases, leaving 10 bases not matched to a gene. CDR3 sequence: CASSRRDRDIDEQFF. As DNA, the CDR3 is TGTGCCAGCAGTCGTCGGGACAGGGATATCGATGAGCAGTTCTTC.

This clonotype appeared many times. V and J are TRBV5-1 and TRBJ2-1; 7 nucleotides agree with TRBD2. The CDR3 spans 15 residues. Germline CDR1 is SGHRS and CDR2 is YFSETQ. The junction had 3 bases not matched to a gene; V was cut back by 0 bases and J by 3 bases. The CDR3 sequence is CASSLDGGIYNEQFF. The DNA of the CDR3 is TGCGCCAGCAGCTTGGACGGGGGGATCTACAATGAGCAGTTCTTC.

V is TRBV20-1 and J is TRBJ2-3, with 7 bases aligning to TRBD1. CDR3 length: 15 residues. Trimming cost V 6 bases and J 4 bases; bases outside gene matches: 13. Germline CDR1 reads DFQATT; CDR2 reads SNEGSKA (reference sequence). The CDR3 bases are TGCAGTGCCGTAGGGGGCGGAAGTTACGCAGATACGCAGTATTTT. It yields the protein CSAVGGGSYADTQYF.

This clonotype was detected ten times or more. The V call is TRBV5-1, the J call TRBJ1-1; D is uncertain. The germline V gene has CDR1 SGHRS and CDR2 YFSETQ. The CDR3 contains 13 residues. Trimming removed 7 bases from V and 3 bases from J, with 13 bases in between. Here the CDR3 reads CASAVNEDTEAFF. CDR3 coding DNA: TGCGCCAGCGCCGTTAATGAGGACACTGAAGCTTTCTTT.

The rearrangement joins TRBV9 to TRBJ1-1; D call uncertain. The CDR3 is made up of 12 amino acids. The germline V gene has CDR1 SGDLS and CDR2 YYNGEE. The V end lost 3 bases, the J end lost 1 base, and 4 bases lay between the germline ends. In DNA, the CDR3 is TGTGCCAGCAGCGAGGGGAACACTGAAGCTTTCTTT. The encoded protein is CASSEGNTEAFF.

With respect to this clonotype: A single base separates this from a much larger clone, so it may be a read error. J is TRBJ2-5 and V is TRBV20-1, with no clear D. This CDR3 region has 11 residues. V was trimmed by 8 bases and J by 4 bases, leaving 11 bases between them. The germline gives CDR1 DFQATT, CDR2 SNEGSKA (reference sequence). CDR3 DNA: TGCAGTTCCAAAAAGGGAGAGACCCAGTACTTC. This gives the protein CSSKKGETQYF.

There are a few counts of this clonotype. The V gene is TRBV21-1, the J gene TRBJ1-2. TRBV21-1 is listed as a pseudogene. There are 15 residues in the CDR3. The CDR3 is CASSNPLRADYGYTF. In DNA form, the CDR3 reads TGTGCCAGCAGTAACCCTCTCCGGGCTGACTATGGCTACACCTTC.

This clonotype was recorded a few times. The V call is TRBV6-1, the J call TRBJ1-5; D may be TRBD1 (6 bases). Looked up from germline, CDR1 is MNHNS and CDR2 is SASEGT. CDR3 length: 14 amino acids. Trimming took 4 bases from V and 3 from J, leaving 10 bases between them. The CDR3 DNA follows: TGTGCCAGCAGTGGAACAGGGTACAATCAGCCCCAGCATTTT. It encodes CASSGTGYNQPQHF.

The chain joins TRBV12-3 or TRBV12-4 to TRBJ1-1; D is undetermined. This CDR3 comprises 12 residues. Trimming stripped 4 bases from V and 10 bases from J, with 13 bases between. DNA for the CDR3: TGTGCCAGCAGTTCTTCCTATCCGATAGCTTTCTTT. Protein product: CASSSSYPIAFF.

The rearrangement uses TRBV30 and TRBJ2-1, with D hard to call. From germline, CDR1 is GTSNPN and CDR2 SVGIG (reference sequence). The CDR3 covers 14 residues. V shed 2 bases and J shed 3 bases, with 11 bases lying between them. The CDR3: CAWSWNGGYNEQFF. The CDR3 DNA follows: TGTGCCTGGAGTTGGAATGGCGGCTACAATGAGCAGTTCTTC.

In regard to this clonotype: Its ends do not fully match the called genes, so a read error is possible. The rearrangement links TRBV5-1 to TRBJ2-3; no firm D call. The CDR3 is 12 residues long. Germline V lookup: CDR1 SGHRS, CDR2 YFSETQ. CDR3 protein: CASSLVENTQYF. CDR3 DNA sequence: TGCGCTAGCAGCTTGGTCGAGAATACGCAGTATTTT.

In this sample, this clonotype turned up many times. The rearrangement uses TRBV11-2 and TRBJ1-2; no definite D call. The germline V gene encodes CDR1 SGHAT and CDR2 FQNNGV. The ends were cut back, 2 bases at V and 0 bases at J, with 13 bases in the middle. CDR3 size: 16 residues. The CDR3 protein is CASSLMETLANYGYTF. In nucleotides, the CDR3 is TGTGCCAGCAGCTTAATGGAGACCTTAGCTAACTATGGCTACACCTTC.

This clonotype was recorded a few times. The J gene is TRBJ2-1, the V gene TRBV14; D is possibly TRBD2 (6 bases). V gave up 4 bases and J gave up 3 bases, with 13 bases separating them. The CDR3 runs to 15 residues. Germline CDR1 reads SGHDN; CDR2 reads FVKESK. The CDR3 nucleotides read TGTGCCAGCAGCCTGGTCGGGAGTAGCTACAATGAGCAGTTCTTC. Its translation is CASSLVGSSYNEQFF.

The V and J genes are TRBV20-1 and TRBJ2-3; TRBD1 agrees at 7 bases. The CDR3 runs 14 residues. Germline-derived CDR1 and CDR2 are DFQATT and SNEGSKA (reference sequence). Trimming took 5 bases from V and 1 from J; bases not matched to a gene: 6. In DNA, the CDR3 is TGCAGTGCTCTTAGACAGGGAGGCACAGATACGCAGTATTTT. The encoded protein is CSALRQGGTDTQYF.

This clonotype was found many times. The junction does not match germline at one end; this may be a read error. The chain combines TRBV7-7 with TRBJ2-3; unclear D gene. Per germline, CDR1 SSHAT and CDR2 FNYEAQ (reference sequence). The length of the CDR3 is 15 residues. Here the CDR3 reads CASSLGPSPSDTQYF. The CDR3 DNA follows: TGTGCTAGCAGCCTTGGGCCATCACCTTCAGATACGCAGTATTTT.

The rearrangement links TRBV20-1 to TRBJ1-2; D is perhaps TRBD1 (5 bases). The V gene lost 1 base and the J gene lost 8 bases, with 14 bases spanning the gap. Germline loops: CDR1 DFQATT, CDR2 SNEGSKA (reference sequence). The CDR3 has 13 amino acids. The CDR3: CSARVGGLGGYTF. The CDR3, as DNA: TGCAGTGCTAGAGTGGGGGGTCTAGGCGGCTACACCTTC.

Only a few counts were recorded for this clonotype. The rearrangement joins TRBV3-1 to TRBJ2-5, with a weak D call TRBD2 (5 bases). Trimming took 4 bases from V and 4 from J, leaving 10 bases between them. The germline V gene has CDR1 LGHDT and CDR2 YNNKEL (reference sequence). The length of the CDR3 is 13 residues. CDR3 region: CASSPGGVETQYF. CDR3 nucleotides: TGTGCCAGCAGCCCCGGAGGTGTAGAGACCCAGTACTTC.

The table lists this clonotype with a few counts. The chain employs TRBV10-1 and TRBJ2-1; D is unresolved. V shed 3 bases and J shed 1 base, with 10 bases lying between them. Germline CDR1 WNHNN, CDR2 SYGVQD (reference sequence). The CDR3 has 15 residues. The CDR3 loop reads CASSDLDLSYNEQFF. CDR3 nucleotides: TGCGCCAGCAGTGACCTCGACCTTTCCTACAATGAGCAGTTCTTC.

This clonotype was detected many times. The rearrangement joins TRBV20-1 to TRBJ2-7; D is ambiguous. CDR1 is DFQATT and CDR2 is SNEGSKA in the germline V gene (reference sequence). CDR3 length equals 13 residues. Trimming stripped 4 bases from V and 6 bases from J, with 16 bases between. The CDR3: CSANAHNSIEQYF. The CDR3 nucleotides are TGCAGTGCTAACGCACATAACTCTATCGAGCAGTACTTC.

With regard to this clonotype: This may arise from a read error, as a much more abundant clone is one base away. The chain combines TRBV9 with TRBJ2-7, with D possibly TRBD2 on 6 matching bases. Germline assignment: CDR1 SGDLS and CDR2 YYNGEE. The CDR3 is 14 amino acids. DNA of the CDR3: TGTGCCAGCAGCGCGGGAGTAAGCTCCTACGTGCAGTACTTC. This translates into CASSAGVSSYVQYF.

Of note for this clonotype: One base away lies a much larger clone, so this may be a sequencing read error. The chain employs TRBV7-2 and TRBJ2-7; D might be TRBD2 (6 bases). CDR3 size: 16 residues. Deletions cut 1 base from V and 4 bases from J, with 17 bases between. Per germline, CDR1 SGHTA and CDR2 FQGNSA. The CDR3 loop is CASSLGGGGAGYEQYF. DNA of the CDR3: TGTGCCAGCAGCTTAGGGGGAGGCGGGGCCGGATACGAGCAGTACTTC.

This clonotype has just one count. One end of the junction does not line up with germline, which may come from a read error. V and J are TRBV12-3 or TRBV12-4 and TRBJ1-1; TRBD1 aligns across 7 bases. The CDR3 is made up of 17 amino acids. The CDR3 DNA reads as TGTGCCGGCAGGACCTACAGGGGCCCCGTCTCGAACACTGAAGCTTTCTTT. Protein product: CAGRTYRGPVSNTEAFF.

Concerning this clonotype: Possible read error: a much larger clone is one base away. This chain links TRBV29-1 with TRBJ2-3, with D tentatively TRBD1 or TRBD2 (5 bases each). CDR1 SQVTM and CDR2 ANQGSEA come from the germline V gene. The CDR3 consists of 11 residues. The CDR3, as DNA: TGCACCACCGGGGACGCAGATACGCAGTATTTT. Its protein is CTTGDADTQYF.